The clone carrying this TCR beta chain was detected only once. This sample stems from a study of blood T cell repertoires in COVID-19. On the study more broadly: Nucleic acid was either cDNA or gDNA, and it came from T cells, B-cell-depleted T cells, or PBMCs.

Germline values: CDR1 MNHEY, CDR2 SVGAGI. The CDR3 covers 14 residues. V gave up 2 bases and J gave up 4 bases, with 8 bases separating them. Clones were sequenced by immunoSEQ multiplex PCR, and TCRdb holds only the in-frame ones, with some missing. The sample has roughly 190,000 clones; less than 90% are singletons. The J gene is TRBJ2-2, the V gene TRBV6-5; D possibly corresponds to TRBD1 (6 bases). Sequenced input: peripheral blood. This TCR was recovered from a woman between 40 and 50 years old with acute or convalescent COVID-19. The CDR3 nucleotides read TGTGCCAGCAGTTACCCGGACAGCACCGGGGAGCTGTTTTTT. Protein product: CASSYPDSTGELFF.